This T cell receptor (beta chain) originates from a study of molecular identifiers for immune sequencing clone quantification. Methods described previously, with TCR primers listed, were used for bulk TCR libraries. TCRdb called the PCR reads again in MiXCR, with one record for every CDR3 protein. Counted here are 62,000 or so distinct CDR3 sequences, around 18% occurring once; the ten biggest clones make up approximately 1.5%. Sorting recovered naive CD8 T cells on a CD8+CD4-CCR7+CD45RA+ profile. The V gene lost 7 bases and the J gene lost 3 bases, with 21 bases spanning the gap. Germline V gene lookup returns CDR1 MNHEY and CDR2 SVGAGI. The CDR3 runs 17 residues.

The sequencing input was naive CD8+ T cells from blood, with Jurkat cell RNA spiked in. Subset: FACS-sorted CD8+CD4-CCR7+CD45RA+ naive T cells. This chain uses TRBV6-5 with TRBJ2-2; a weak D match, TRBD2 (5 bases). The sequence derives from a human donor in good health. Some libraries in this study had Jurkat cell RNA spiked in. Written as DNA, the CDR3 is TGTGCCAGCACGGCGGTGAGGGAGAGTCCGGACACCGGGGAGCTGTTTTTT. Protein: CASTAVRESPDTGELFF.